These 17 T cell receptor beta chains originate from one sample sequenced in a study of blood T cell repertoires in COVID-19. The protocol was immunoSEQ multiplex PCR, while the TCRdb copy is restricted to in-frame clones and leaves out a portion. The table includes roughly 250,000 clones, around 90% detected once. Sequencing used PBMCs or T cells enriched from blood (not recorded which). The source of these receptors is a woman in her 30s with acute COVID-19.

The CDR3 here is CASSARISGELFF. CDR3 DNA: TGCGCCAGCAGCGCCAGGATCAGTGGGGAGCTGTTTTTT. The chain uses TRBV4-1 and TRBJ2-2; no clear D gene. Trimming removed 5 bases at V and 8 bases at J, with 12 bases between. Germline V gives CDR1 MGHRA, CDR2 YSYEKL. This CDR3 has 13 amino acids.

The rearrangement uses TRBV28 and TRBJ2-1; 10 nucleotides align to TRBD1. Trimming cost V 6 bases and J 8 bases; bases outside gene matches: 7. This CDR3 contains 14 residues. Germline V lookup: CDR1 MDHEN, CDR2 SYDVKM. CDR3 DNA sequence: TGTGCCAGCAGGTCGGGACAGGGGACCGATGAGCAGTTCTTC. This sequence encodes CASRSGQGTDEQFF. The variable domain in full, completed from reference TRBV28 and TRBJ2-1, reads DVKVTQSSRYLVKRTGEKVFLECVQDMDHENMFWYRQDPGLGLRLIYFSYDVKMKEKGDIPEGYSVSREKKERFSLILESASTNQTSMYLCASRSGQGTDEQFFGPGTRLTVL.

The chain employs TRBV30 and TRBJ1-6, with D perhaps matching TRBD1 (5 bases). Trimming took 0 bases from V and 6 from J, leaving 12 bases between them. The germline gives CDR1 GTSNPN, CDR2 SVGIG (reference sequence). The CDR3 loop spans 15 amino acids. CDR3 loop: CAWSVNFQGNSPLHF. The CDR3 region has the DNA TGTGCCTGGAGTGTAAACTTTCAGGGTAATTCACCCCTCCACTTT.

J is TRBJ2-5 and V is TRBV6-5, with 8 bases lining up with TRBD2. The germline V gene has CDR1 MNHEY and CDR2 SVGAGI. CDR3 length: 15 residues. CDR3 amino acids: CSRWGRGEIQETQYF. The CDR3 bases are TGTTCGCGCTGGGGGCGGGGGGAAATCCAAGAGACCCAGTACTTC.

V is TRBV12-3 or TRBV12-4 and J is TRBJ2-7, with D perhaps matching TRBD1 (5 bases). With 4 bases removed from V and 4 bases from J, the gap between germline ends came to 11 bases. This CDR3 spans 13 amino acids. The CDR3 sequence is CASSSRRGYEQYF. The CDR3 bases are TGTGCCAGCAGTTCACGTAGGGGATACGAGCAGTACTTC.

This chain joins TRBV10-1 and TRBJ2-7; tentative D call: TRBD1 (6 bases). The CDR3 has 16 residues. The V gene's germline CDR1 is WNHNN and CDR2 SYGVQD (reference sequence). Trimming took 4 bases from V and 3 from J, leaving 19 bases between them. The CDR3 here is CASSAGQTNTGYEQYF. The CDR3 DNA is TGCGCCAGCAGTGCAGGACAGACAAATACGGGCTACGAGCAGTACTTC.

The V and J genes are TRBV4-3 and TRBJ2-1; tentative D call: TRBD2 (5 bases). V was trimmed by 0 bases and J by 2 bases, leaving 8 bases between them. Per the germline V gene, CDR1 is LGHNA and CDR2 is YSLEER. The CDR3 spans 15 residues. CDR3 in DNA: TGCGCCAGCAGCCAAGATGGGCGGGCCTACAATGAGCAGTTCTTC. This gives the protein CASSQDGRAYNEQFF.

CDR3 nucleotides: TGTGCCAGCAGGCAGGGGACCTACGAGCAGTACTTC. As protein: CASRQGTYEQYF. This chain connects TRBV12-3 or TRBV12-4 to TRBJ2-7, with D tentatively TRBD1 (6 bases). The ends were cut back, 6 bases at V and 2 bases at J, with 8 bases in the middle. The CDR3 is 12 amino acids.

V usage is TRBV10-2 and J usage is TRBJ1-1, with TRBD1 matching over 10 bases. The CDR3 loop spans 13 amino acids. The V segment lost 6 bases and the J segment 11 bases; nucleotides outside the gene matches: 9. Germline V lookup: CDR1 WSHSY, CDR2 SAAADI. CDR3 region: CASRPGTGVYAFF. Written as DNA, the CDR3 is TGCGCCAGCAGGCCCGGGACAGGGGTTTACGCTTTCTTT.

The table lists this clone with a few counts. This chain joins TRBV5-1 and TRBJ1-1; TRBD1 matches at 7 bases. The germline gives CDR1 SGHRS, CDR2 YFSETQ. Trimming removed 5 bases from V and 4 bases from J; junction bases left unmatched: 8. The CDR3 loop spans 14 amino acids. CDR3 nucleotides: TGCGCCAGCAGTAGGGGGCAGTCGAGCACTGAAGCTTTCTTT. Its translation is CASSRGQSSTEAFF.

V usage is TRBV6-5 and J usage is TRBJ2-5; 12 bases are shared with TRBD2. Germline CDR1 reads MNHEY; CDR2 reads SVGAGI. The CDR3 is 15 amino acids. The ends lost 7 bases at V and 2 bases at J; junction bases unmatched: 5. For the CDR3, the DNA is TGTGCCAGCACCGGGCTAGCGGGAGGGCAAGAGACCCAGTACTTC. Protein: CASTGLAGGQETQYF.

This clone was observed a few times. The J gene is TRBJ2-2, the V gene TRBV2; 9 nucleotides align to TRBD2. V lost 8 bases and J lost 7; bases outside the gene matches: 17. The germline V gene encodes CDR1 SNHLY and CDR2 FYNNEI. The CDR3 is 17 residues long. This CDR3 is CASLHRLRLAEGGELFF. The CDR3 coding sequence is TGTGCCAGCCTACATCGTCTGAGACTAGCGGAGGGCGGGGAGCTGTTTTTT.

The chain joins TRBV5-1 to TRBJ2-7; perhaps TRBD1 as D (5 bases). Trimming shortened V by 3 bases and J by 9 bases, and 22 bases separated the two germline ends. CDR3 size: 15 residues. Germline V gene lookup returns CDR1 SGHRS and CDR2 YFSETQ. The CDR3 spells CASSSGAGPGDRQYF. The CDR3 region has the DNA TGCGCCAGCAGCTCTGGAGCAGGTCCCGGAGACAGGCAGTACTTC. The full variable domain, its missing parts supplied by reference TRBV5-1 and TRBJ2-7, is KAGVTQTPRYLIKTRGQQVTLSCSPISGHRSVSWYQQTPGQGLQFLFEYFSETQRNKGNFPGRFSGRQFSNSRSEMNVSTLELGDSALYLCASSSGAGPGDRQYFGPGTRLTVT.

V and J are TRBV5-8 and TRBJ1-4, with a weak D call TRBD1 (6 bases). V dropped 1 base and J dropped 4 bases, with 14 bases sitting between them. The CDR3 has 16 residues. Germline V gives CDR1 SGHTS, CDR2 YDEGEE. The CDR3 spells CASSLLVAGVNEKLFF. CDR3 bases: TGTGCCAGCAGCTTGCTGGTGGCAGGGGTTAATGAAAAACTGTTTTTT.

This clone was recorded at least ten times. The chain couples TRBV7-9 to TRBJ2-7; 9 bases are shared with TRBD2. Trimming cost V 1 base and J 2 bases; bases outside gene matches: 3. Germline V lookup: CDR1 SEHNR, CDR2 FQNEAQ (reference sequence). The length of the CDR3 is 15 residues. This CDR3 reads CASSLGGGGAYEQYF. CDR3 DNA: TGTGCCAGCAGCTTAGGCGGCGGGGGGGCCTACGAGCAGTACTTC.

The chain is built from TRBV20-1 and TRBJ2-7, with TRBD2 identical over 7 bases. V lost 7 bases, J lost 5 bases, and 5 bases stayed unmatched. From germline, CDR1 is DFQATT and CDR2 SNEGSKA (reference sequence). The CDR3 is made up of 11 amino acids. CDR3 in amino acids: CSGLAAHEQYF. Written as DNA, the CDR3 is TGCAGTGGACTAGCAGCCCACGAGCAGTACTTC.

This chain uses TRBV19 with TRBJ2-2; D might be TRBD1 (5 bases). V was trimmed by 8 bases and J by 9 bases, leaving 22 bases between them. The CDR3 runs 15 residues. Germline CDR1 is LNHDA and CDR2 is SQIVND (reference sequence). The CDR3 is CASWSGRELSRELFF. CDR3 nucleotides: TGTGCCAGTTGGTCGGGCAGGGAATTGAGCCGGGAGCTGTTTTTT.